These 18 T cell receptor beta chains were all obtained from the same sample, sequenced in a study of T cells after yellow fever vaccination. TCRdb itself ran the 5' RACE reads through MiXCR, one entry per CDR3 protein. The sample contains 300,000 to 350,000 distinct CDR3 sequences, roughly 8.6% of which appear only once. This sample comprised PBMCs, obtained about 41 days after the first yellow fever vaccination. All receptors come from a man in his late teens or twenties who received the YFV17D yellow fever vaccine.

CDR3 sequence (DNA): TGCGCCAGCAGCCCCCGATATGGGACGGGGGGCCGTTCGGTGAACACCGGGGAGCTGTTTTTT. Translation: CASSPRYGTGGRSVNTGELFF. V gene TRBV5-1 combines with J gene TRBJ2-2, with D possibly TRBD2 on 7 matching bases. The CDR3 is 21 amino acids. Trimming pared 4 bases from V and 1 base from J, leaving 29 bases between. Germline CDR1 and CDR2: SGHRS and YFSETQ.

This clonotype was recorded at least ten times. The V gene is TRBV12-3 or TRBV12-4, the J gene TRBJ2-7; TRBD2 agrees at 7 bases. With 3 bases clipped from V and 3 bases from J, the junction kept 2 bases outside the gene matches. The CDR3 consists of 13 residues. The CDR3 is CASSFGGSYEQYV. The CDR3 DNA sequence: TGTGCCAGCAGTTTCGGGGGGAGCTACGAGCAGTACGTC.

This clonotype showed up just a few times. This chain uses TRBV19 with TRBJ2-5; 11 bases are shared with TRBD1. V shed 7 bases and J 4 bases; nucleotides not matched to a gene: 5. The CDR3 has 14 amino acids. Germline CDR1 is LNHDA and CDR2 is SQIVND (reference sequence). CDR3 nucleotide sequence: TGTGCCAGTAAGGACAGGGGGCTGTCAGAGACCCAGTACTTC. Translating gives CASKDRGLSETQYF.

This rearrangement joins TRBV18 to TRBJ2-5, with 7 bases lining up with TRBD1. The ends lost 5 bases at V and 2 bases at J; junction bases unmatched: 5. The length of the CDR3 is 14 residues. Germline assignment: CDR1 KGHSH and CDR2 LQKENI. In nucleotides, the CDR3 is TGTGCCAGCTCATTTCCGGGACAGCAAGAGACCCAGTACTTC. Translation: CASSFPGQQETQYF.

J is TRBJ2-2 and V is TRBV18; D gene ambiguous. This CDR3 is built from 17 residues. The V gene lost 0 bases and the J gene lost 3 bases, with 14 bases spanning the gap. CDR1 is KGHSH and CDR2 is LQKENI in the germline V gene. The CDR3 DNA reads as TGTGCCAGCTCACCACCGCCTAAACAAATCTACACCGGGGAGCTGTTTTTT. Translation: CASSPPPKQIYTGELFF.

This clonotype was seen only a few times. This chain uses TRBV20-1 with TRBJ1-1, with D unresolved. Trimming took 3 bases from V and 6 from J, leaving 17 bases between them. Germline lookup yields CDR1 DFQATT and CDR2 SNEGSKA (reference sequence). The CDR3 is made up of 14 amino acids. The CDR3 is CSASTGRVSSEAFF. The DNA for the CDR3 is TGCAGTGCTAGCACTGGGCGAGTAAGCTCTGAAGCTTTCTTT.

This sequence joins TRBV20-1 and TRBJ2-1, with 9 bases aligning to TRBD2. V gave up 3 bases and J gave up 5 bases; unmatched junction bases: 11. The germline V gene has CDR1 DFQATT and CDR2 SNEGSKA (reference sequence). The CDR3 totals 16 residues. In DNA form, the CDR3 reads TGCAGTGCTAGGACCCCTGGGCGGGGGGGCGACAATGAGCAGTTCTTC. Translation gives CSARTPGRGGDNEQFF.

This clonotype showed up many times. V and J are TRBV27 and TRBJ2-3; D not resolved. Germline CDR1 and CDR2: MNHEY and SMNVEV (reference sequence). Trimming stripped 6 bases from V and 2 bases from J, with 15 bases between. This CDR3 region has 15 residues. In nucleotides, the CDR3 is TGTGCCAGCAGCCTCCAGTTGGGTTTCACAGATACGCAGTATTTT. This encodes CASSLQLGFTDTQYF.

This clonotype was found many times. The genes are TRBV28 and TRBJ1-4, with a possible D match to TRBD1 (6 bases). The CDR3 covers 18 residues. The V end lost 6 bases, the J end lost 8 bases, and 28 bases lay between the germline ends. Germline values: CDR1 MDHEN, CDR2 SYDVKM. DNA for the CDR3: TGTGCCAGCAGCCCATTTGGCACAGGGCGGGGACGTGGGGAAAAACTGTTTTTT. Translating gives CASSPFGTGRGRGEKLFF.

This chain joins TRBV7-2 and TRBJ1-1; no reliable D call. Trimming removed 1 base from V and 1 base from J, with 13 bases in between. This CDR3 has 16 residues. Germline V gene lookup returns CDR1 SGHTA and CDR2 FQGNSA. The CDR3 region has the DNA TGTGCCAGCAGCTTAGGTAGGGCAGCTTCGAACACTGAAGCTTTCTTT. Translation: CASSLGRAASNTEAFF.

This rearrangement joins TRBV5-1 to TRBJ2-3; D is ambiguous. This CDR3 has 14 amino acids. Germline V gene sequence: CDR1 SGHRS, CDR2 YFSETQ. Trimming cost V 7 bases and J 3 bases, with 15 bases left between them. The CDR3 DNA follows: TGCGCCAGCCGTTCCGCCCCCGGGACAGATACGCAGTATTTT. Its protein is CASRSAPGTDTQYF.

This clonotype turned up a few times. The CDR3 DNA reads TGCAGTGCAGGGACAGGGCCGAGGCTGCCCCAGCATTTT. As protein: CSAGTGPRLPQHF. The gene calls are TRBV20-1 and TRBJ1-5; TRBD1 matches 9 bases. The CDR3 totals 13 residues. V shed 6 bases, J shed 9 bases, and the junction held 9 bases outside the gene matches. Germline V gene lookup returns CDR1 DFQATT and CDR2 SNEGSKA (reference sequence).

This clonotype came up a few times. The chain combines TRBV4-3 with TRBJ2-1; TRBD2 aligns across 10 bases. Unmatched junction bases numbered 8, after V lost 0 bases and J lost 6 bases. The CDR3 is 17 amino acids. CDR1 and CDR2 (germline): LGHNA, YSLEER. The CDR3: CASSQDSLSGGANEQFF. CDR3 bases: TGCGCCAGCAGCCAAGATAGTTTGAGCGGGGGGGCCAATGAGCAGTTCTTC.

The chain combines TRBV7-6 with TRBJ1-5; D is ambiguous. Per germline, CDR1 SGHVS and CDR2 FNYEAQ. The CDR3 sequence is 15 residues long. The germline V and J ends were trimmed by 1 base and 6 bases, with 13 bases remaining between them. This CDR3 is CASSLDSVGVQPQHF. The CDR3 DNA sequence: TGTGCCAGCAGCTTAGATTCTGTCGGTGTTCAGCCCCAGCATTTT.

A few counts support this clonotype. The chain is built from TRBV5-1 and TRBJ2-7; D gene uncertain. The CDR3 runs 14 residues. Trimming removed 3 bases at V and 4 bases at J, with 14 bases between. Germline-derived CDR1 and CDR2 are SGHRS and YFSETQ. The CDR3 sequence: CASSSTNVLYEQYF. CDR3 sequence (DNA): TGCGCCAGCAGCTCGACCAACGTCCTTTACGAGCAGTACTTC. The whole variable domain, remainder taken from reference TRBV5-1 and TRBJ2-7, is KAGVTQTPRYLIKTRGQQVTLSCSPISGHRSVSWYQQTPGQGLQFLFEYFSETQRNKGNFPGRFSGRQFSNSRSEMNVSTLELGDSALYLCASSSTNVLYEQYFGPGTRLTVT.

CDR3 amino acids: CASSAGTIKNEQFF. The CDR3 DNA reads as TGTGCCAGTTCGGCGGGGACCATCAAGAATGAGCAGTTCTTC. The rearrangement joins TRBV11-2 to TRBJ2-1; a weak D match, TRBD2 (6 bases). CDR1 SGHAT and CDR2 FQNNGV come from the germline V gene. The length of the CDR3 is 14 residues. The V end lost 9 bases, the J end lost 7 bases, and 19 bases lay between the germline ends.

This clonotype came up a few times. The genes are TRBV5-1 and TRBJ2-7, with D perhaps TRBD1 or TRBD2 (6 bases each). CDR1 and CDR2 (germline): SGHRS, YFSETQ. The V end was cut by 0 bases, the J end by 8 bases, with 18 bases between. The CDR3 totals 15 residues. The CDR3 loop is CASSLGVGGPLKQYV. CDR3 DNA: TGCGCCAGCAGCTTGGGCGTGGGGGGCCCGTTGAAGCAGTACGTC.

In its sample, this clonotype was seen a few times. The chain is built from TRBV27 and TRBJ2-1; 8 positions agree with TRBD2. The V gene's germline CDR1 is MNHEY and CDR2 SMNVEV (reference sequence). V lost 4 bases to trimming and J lost 7 bases; unmatched junction nucleotides: 6. The CDR3 has 14 amino acids. CDR3 sequence: CASSWRGARNEQFF. In DNA form, the CDR3 reads TGTGCCAGCAGTTGGCGGGGGGCTCGGAATGAGCAGTTCTTC.